This T cell receptor beta chain was sequenced for a study of blood T cell repertoires in COVID-19. Overall study context: The United States, Italy and Spain provided the acute and convalescent COVID-19 samples.

Profiled with immunoSEQ multiplex PCR; TCRdb holds only in-frame clones, not every one. The repertoire has about 260,000 clones, roughly 87% of them found once; the top ten carry about 2.2%. This clone turned up a few times. This sequence was found in a woman aged 45-60 years who had recovered from COVID-19. The sequenced material came from peripheral blood.

CDR3 protein: CATSNRGGREQYF. The CDR3 coding sequence is TGTGCCACCAGCAACCGTGGCGGGAGGGAGCAGTACTTC. The V gene is TRBV15, the J gene TRBJ2-7; 8 bases agree with TRBD2. The CDR3 contains 13 residues. Germline loops: CDR1 LNHNV, CDR2 YYDKDF (reference sequence). V lost 4 bases, J lost 7 bases, and 6 bases stayed unmatched.